This T cell receptor (beta chain) was sequenced during a study of T cells after yellow fever vaccination. Study-level results: Few clonotypes appeared in both CD4 and CD8 compartments.

This clonotype was seen many times. Its antigen is unidentified. V dropped 4 bases and J dropped 6; count of bases not matched to a gene: 10. CDR3 length: 15 residues. Germline CDR1 and CDR2: SGHRS and YFSETQ. The study made its TCR cDNA through 5'RACE template switching. That step introduced a universal primer site along with UMIs. TCRdb processed the 5' RACE reads anew with MiXCR; each CDR3 protein has one entry. The table has about 360,000 distinct CDR3 sequences, approximately 6% seen once. The gene calls are TRBV5-1 and TRBJ2-7; 10 bases map to TRBD2. Source: PBMCs, taken 5 days after the yellow fever booster vaccination. The source is a man younger than 40 who received the YFV17D yellow fever vaccine. CDR3: CASSVSLAGYPEQYF. The CDR3 nucleotides read TGCGCCAGCAGCGTCTCACTAGCGGGATACCCCGAGCAGTACTTC.